Listed below are T cell receptor beta chains from one sample, sequenced in a study of T-cell reconstitution after alpha-beta-depleted transplantation in children. TCRdb re-called the PCR reads with MiXCR, one entry per CDR3 protein. Altogether about 540,000 distinct CDR3 sequences are present, roughly 18% being singletons, with the ten largest covering roughly 3.3%. This specimen consisted of PBMCs from the stem cell graft donor, obtained from the stem cell graft. The origin of the receptors is a human donor who donated a stem cell graft to a child with acute lymphoblastic leukemia. CDR3s include the opening cysteine and the closing phenylalanine or tryptophan. D genes are given only for firm matches. Some rows mark clone size as missing; the rest say once, few, many or name a class of expanded clone.

clone_size: many; v_call: TRBV7-7; j_call: TRBJ2-2; d_call: TRBD1; cdr3_nt: TGTGCCAGCAGCCCCGGGACAGCGAACACCGGGGAGCTGTTTTTT; cdr3_aa: CASSPGTANTGELFF
clone_size: many; v_call: TRBV6-4; j_call: TRBJ2-3; d_call: .; cdr3_nt: TGTGCCAGCAGTGACTCGGGTGACACAGATACGCAGTATTTT; cdr3_aa: CASSDSGDTDTQYF
clone_size: .; v_call: TRBV27; j_call: TRBJ1-1; d_call: TRBD1; cdr3_nt: TGTGCCAGCAGTTACAGGGGCTTCACTGAAGCTTTCTTT; cdr3_aa: CASSYRGFTEAFF
clone_size: .; v_call: TRBV27; j_call: TRBJ2-1; d_call: TRBD2; cdr3_nt: TGTGCCAGCAGTTTTGGACTAGCGGGAGAGGGTGAGCAGTTCTTC; cdr3_aa: CASSFGLAGEGEQFF
clone_size: .; v_call: TRBV2; j_call: TRBJ1-1; d_call: .; cdr3_nt: TGTGCCAGCAGTGAAACAGGGTACACTGAAGCTTTCTTT; cdr3_aa: CASSETGYTEAFF
clone_size: few; v_call: TRBV27; j_call: TRBJ2-7; d_call: .; cdr3_nt: TGTGCCAGCAGTCCCATCGGGGTGCAGGGGAGACACGAGCAGTACTTC; cdr3_aa: CASSPIGVQGRHEQYF
clone_size: few; v_call: TRBV5-5; j_call: TRBJ2-2; d_call: .; cdr3_nt: TGTGCCAGCAGCTTGATTGGGGTCGACACCGGGGAGCTGTTTTTT; cdr3_aa: CASSLIGVDTGELFF
clone_size: many; v_call: TRBV18; j_call: TRBJ2-7; d_call: .; cdr3_nt: TGTGCCAGCTCACCTACGGATCATCCCAGCTCCTACGAGCAGTACTTC; cdr3_aa: CASSPTDHPSSYEQYF
clone_size: few; v_call: TRBV5-6; j_call: TRBJ2-7; d_call: TRBD2; cdr3_nt: TGTGCCAGCAGCTTGCTTAGCGGGAGGGCCCTTTACGAGCAGTACTTC; cdr3_aa: CASSLLSGRALYEQYF
clone_size: .; v_call: TRBV11-1; j_call: TRBJ2-6; d_call: .; cdr3_nt: TGTGCCAGCAGCCAGGCCAACGTCCTGACTTTC; cdr3_aa: CASSQANVLTF
clone_size: .; v_call: TRBV11-2; j_call: TRBJ2-7; d_call: TRBD2; cdr3_nt: TGTGCCAGCAGTTCTCTCGGACTAGTCCCTTACGAGCAGTACTTC; cdr3_aa: CASSSLGLVPYEQYF
clone_size: .; v_call: TRBV30; j_call: TRBJ2-6; d_call: .; cdr3_nt: TGTGCCTGGAGTGTACAGGAGACTGGGGCCAACGTCCTGACTTTC; cdr3_aa: CAWSVQETGANVLTF
clone_size: few; v_call: TRBV5-6; j_call: TRBJ2-1; d_call: .; cdr3_nt: TGTGCCAGCAGATTCGGAACGAATGAGCAGTTCTTC; cdr3_aa: CASRFGTNEQFF
clone_size: .; v_call: TRBV7-3; j_call: TRBJ2-3; d_call: TRBD2; cdr3_nt: TGTGCCAGCAGCTTGGCTAGCGGGAGGGGTGCGCAGTATTTT; cdr3_aa: CASSLASGRGAQYF
clone_size: few; v_call: TRBV18; j_call: TRBJ1-4; d_call: .; cdr3_nt: TGTGCCAGCTCACCACCGGGGGCCTCAACTAATGAAAAACTGTTTTTT; cdr3_aa: CASSPPGASTNEKLFF
clone_size: few; v_call: TRBV20-1; j_call: TRBJ2-2; d_call: .; cdr3_nt: TGCAGTGCCCCGGGGGCTGGTCACACCGGGGAGCTGTTTTTT; cdr3_aa: CSAPGAGHTGELFF
clone_size: few; v_call: TRBV20-1; j_call: TRBJ2-7; d_call: TRBD2; cdr3_nt: TGCAGTGCGCGGGGGACTAGGGGCAACGAGCAGTACTTC; cdr3_aa: CSARGTRGNEQYF
clone_size: .; v_call: TRBV3-1; j_call: TRBJ1-1; d_call: .; cdr3_nt: TGTGCCAGCAGCCAACCCCTTCGGGAAGCTTTCTTT; cdr3_aa: CASSQPLREAFF
clone_size: .; v_call: TRBV4-1; j_call: TRBJ2-2; d_call: .; cdr3_nt: TGCGCCAGCATTGGTCAAACGACCGGGGAGCTGTTTTTT; cdr3_aa: CASIGQTTGELFF
clone_size: few; v_call: TRBV20-1; j_call: TRBJ2-2; d_call: .; cdr3_nt: TGCAGTTTAAAGGGGGGGGTAGGGAACACCGGGGAGCTGTTTTTT; cdr3_aa: CSLKGGVGNTGELFF